This is a list of T cell receptor beta chains from one sample in a study of PD-L1 blockade in urothelial cancer. Using immunoSEQ multiplex PCR, the repertoire was profiled, and TCRdb retains in-frame clones only, with some absent. The table includes around 63,000 clones, about four fifths detected once. The material sequenced was PBMCs, taken around atezolizumab (anti-PD-L1) treatment. The receptors come from a man between 65 and 79 years old with urothelial cancer. Each CDR3 is given with its conserved first and last residue. A D gene is named only where the DNA matches it firmly. Clone sizes are given selectively: once, few, many, or a class where the clone is expanded.

d_gene	v_gene	abundance	j_gene	CDR3nt	CDR3aa
.	TRBV5-4	once	TRBJ2-3	TGTGCCAGCAGCTTAACCAGTTCCTTCACAGATACGCAGTATTTT	CASSLTSSFTDTQYF
TRBD2	TRBV9	.	TRBJ2-5	TGTGCCAGCAGCGTAGTAGCGGGGGGACTCCAAGAGACCCAGTACTTC	CASSVVAGGLQETQYF
.	TRBV5-4	.	TRBJ2-1	TGTGCCAGCAAGCTTGGCCGGGAGACTATGGGTGAGCAGTTCTTC	CASKLGRETMGEQFF
TRBD2	TRBV27	.	TRBJ2-7	TGTGCCAGCAGTTCTACGCGGGAGGCCCCCTACGAGCAGTACTTC	CASSSTREAPYEQYF
.	TRBV5-1	.	TRBJ2-5	TGCGCCAGCAGCTGGGCACAAGAAGAGACCCAGTACTTC	CASSWAQEETQYF
.	TRBV7-3	once	TRBJ2-2	TGTGCCAGCAGCTTAGGGGCCTCGAACACCGGGGAGCTGTTTTTT	CASSLGASNTGELFF
.	TRBV5-5	.	TRBJ1-2	TGTGCCAGCAGCCTACAGGTTGTGCGAGGCTACACCTTC	CASSLQVVRGYTF
.	TRBV6-5	.	TRBJ2-3	TGTGCCAGCAGAACAGATTTCCCCAGGGATACGCAGTATTTT	CASRTDFPRDTQYF
TRBD2	TRBV27	.	TRBJ2-7	TGTGCCAGCAGCGCTAGCGGGAGCTACGAGCAGTACTTC	CASSASGSYEQYF
TRBD1	TRBV7-9	.	TRBJ2-7	TGTGCCAGCAGCAGTTCGGGACAGGGGGCGGACGAGCAGTACTTC	CASSSSGQGADEQYF
TRBD1	TRBV7-3	.	TRBJ2-1	TGTGCCAGCAGCTCGAGGCCGGGACAGGACTACAATGAGCAGTTCTTC	CASSSRPGQDYNEQFF
TRBD1	TRBV15	.	TRBJ2-5	TGTGCCACTGCAGGGACAGCTCAAGAGACCCAGTACTTC	CATAGTAQETQYF
.	TRBV5-6	few	TRBJ1-5	TGTGCCAGCAGCTCTGGCAATCAGCCCCAGCATTTT	CASSSGNQPQHF
.	TRBV9	.	TRBJ2-5	TGTGCCAGCAGCGTAGGAGGAGGGGCCGGGGAGACCCAGTACTTC	CASSVGGGAGETQYF
TRBD1	TRBV29-1	.	TRBJ1-2	TGCAGCGTTCCCGCGGGACAGGGACACTATGGCTACACCTTC	CSVPAGQGHYGYTF
.	TRBV2	.	TRBJ2-7	TGTGCCAGCAGCCCTGCGGGGCCTGACTACGAGCAGTACTTC	CASSPAGPDYEQYF
.	TRBV19	.	TRBJ2-7	TGTGCCAGTAGTATAGACGGCTCCTACGAGCAGTACTTC	CASSIDGSYEQYF
.	TRBV19	.	TRBJ2-2	TGTGCCAGTAGTCGGGGTGGAGGGATGGACGGGGAGCTGTTTTTT	CASSRGGGMDGELFF
.	TRBV5-4	.	TRBJ2-5	TGTGCCAGCAGTTCGACAGTCCAAGAGACCCAGTACTTC	CASSSTVQETQYF
TRBD1	TRBV19	once	TRBJ1-2	TGTGCCAGCCTGGACAGGGGGCGATATGGCTACACCTTC	CASLDRGRYGYTF
TRBD1	TRBV10-3	.	TRBJ1-1	TGTGCCATCAGTGGGGGGACAGCGAACACTGAAGCTTTCTTT	CAISGGTANTEAFF
TRBD2	TRBV2	.	TRBJ2-1	TGTGCCAGCAGTGAGACTAGCGGGAGTTGGAATGAGCAGTTCTTC	CASSETSGSWNEQFF
.	TRBV27	few	TRBJ1-2	TGTGCCAGCAGTTTATCCGGACCGGGGGTTGGAGGCTACACCTTC	CASSLSGPGVGGYTF
TRBD2	TRBV6-1	.	TRBJ2-7	TGTGCCAGCAGTGAAGTGAGGCGGCTAGCGGGAGTCGGAGAGCAGTACTTC	CASSEVRRLAGVGEQYF
.	TRBV9	.	TRBJ2-3	TGTGCCAGCAGCGTCGGTGGGGGGGCTTCAGATACGCAGTATTTT	CASSVGGGASDTQYF
.	TRBV5-1	.	TRBJ2-3	TGCGCCAGCAGCTTCAAACAGGGCACAGATACGCAGTATTTT	CASSFKQGTDTQYF
.	TRBV4-1	.	TRBJ2-1	TGCGCCAGCAGCCTAACCCCGGCTAGCCGTTTCGATGAGCAGTTCTTC	CASSLTPASRFDEQFF
.	TRBV13	.	TRBJ2-7	TGTGCCAGCAGCTTAGTTGCGGGGGAGCAGTACTTC	CASSLVAGEQYF
TRBD1	TRBV7-9	.	TRBJ1-4	TGTGCCAGCAGCCGGGACAGCTTTAATGAAAAACTGTTTTTT	CASSRDSFNEKLFF
.	TRBV28	.	TRBJ2-7	TGTGCCAGCAGGACAGGAGTCTACGAGCAGTACTTC	CASRTGVYEQYF
TRBD1	TRBV5-1	.	TRBJ2-2	TGCGCCAGCAGCCCAGACAGGGGTAATCTGTTTTTT	CASSPDRGNLFF
.	TRBV6-5	once	TRBJ1-5	TGTGCCAGCAGTCCCCTGAGGGGGTTGGATCAGCCCCAGCATTTT	CASSPLRGLDQPQHF
.	TRBV7-6	.	TRBJ2-1	TGTGCCAGCCGACCGGGACACCAATTAGAGGAGCAGTTCTTC	CASRPGHQLEEQFF
TRBD1	TRBV2	.	TRBJ1-2	TGTGCCAGCAGGGAGGGGGCTACTAACTATGGCTACACCTTC	CASREGATNYGYTF
.	TRBV4-1	.	TRBJ2-5	TGCGCCAGCAGCCAAGATATTGGGGCGGAGTCGGGAGAGACCCAGTACTTC	CASSQDIGAESGETQYF
.	TRBV9	.	TRBJ2-7	TGTGCCAGCAGCGTAGGGAGAACCTCCTCCTACGAGCAGTACTTC	CASSVGRTSSYEQYF
.	TRBV18	.	TRBJ1-6	TGTGCCAGCTCACGATCGAGTAATTCACCCCTCCACTTT	CASSRSSNSPLHF
.	TRBV29-1	few	TRBJ1-1	TGCAGCGCCACCACGTTCTCGGGGACTGAAGCTTTCTTT	CSATTFSGTEAFF
.	TRBV2	once	TRBJ1-5	TGTGCCAGCAGCCTGGAGGGCGGGCAGCCCCAGCATTTT	CASSLEGGQPQHF
TRBD1	TRBV19	.	TRBJ1-1	TGTGCCAGTATCGACAGGGGCGAGAGGGACACTGAAGCTTTCTTT	CASIDRGERDTEAFF
.	TRBV10-1	few	TRBJ2-3	TGCGCCAGCAAAGCTGGGGCCACAGATACGCAGTATTTT	CASKAGATDTQYF
TRBD1	TRBV5-6	.	TRBJ2-2	TGTGCCAGCACCGAGGGGGCCGGGGACACCGGGGAGCTGTTTTTT	CASTEGAGDTGELFF
.	TRBV13	.	TRBJ1-1	TGTGCCAGCAGCCAGGCCTTGAGAGCTTTCTTT	CASSQALRAFF
.	TRBV5-1	.	TRBJ1-3	TGCGCCAGCAGCTTGAACAGTCCTGGAAACACCATATATTTT	CASSLNSPGNTIYF
.	TRBV7-2	.	TRBJ2-2	TGTGCCAGCAGCCCACTTGGAGGGCAGGACACCGGGGAGCTGTTTTTT	CASSPLGGQDTGELFF
.	TRBV18	.	TRBJ2-1	TGTGCCAGCACCGGTCAATTCGAGCAGTTCTTC	CASTGQFEQFF
.	TRBV6-1	.	TRBJ2-3	TGTGCCAGCAGTGACCAGAGGTACGCAGATACGCAGTATTTT	CASSDQRYADTQYF
.	TRBV5-1	.	TRBJ2-2	TGCGCCAGCAGCTATGACGGGTTTGAGACCGGGGAGCTGTTTTTT	CASSYDGFETGELFF
.	TRBV12-5	.	TRBJ1-2	TGTGCTAGTGGTTTCATCACAGGGGGCTACACCTTC	CASGFITGGYTF
.	TRBV6-9	once	TRBJ1-4	TGTGCCAGCAGTCTTACCGGGGACTCTAATGAAAAACTGTTTTTT	CASSLTGDSNEKLFF
.	TRBV5-1	.	TRBJ2-5	TGCGCCAGCAGCTTGGTAGGGGGATCAGAGACCCAGTACTTC	CASSLVGGSETQYF
.	TRBV7-9	.	TRBJ2-7	TGTGCCAGCAGCCTCCCCGAGGGGGTAACGTACTTC	CASSLPEGVTYF
.	TRBV7-8	.	TRBJ1-5	TGTGCCAGCAGCTTAGTCAGTAGCAATCAGCCCCAGCATTTT	CASSLVSSNQPQHF
TRBD2	TRBV27	.	TRBJ2-1	TGTGCCAGCAGTTCCAGGACTAGCGGGGGGGCTGTGGATGAGCAGTTCTTC	CASSSRTSGGAVDEQFF
TRBD2	TRBV23-1	.	TRBJ2-1	TGCGCCAGCAGTCAATCATGGACTAGCGGGAGGGCTAAAGAGCAGTTCTTC	CASSQSWTSGRAKEQFF